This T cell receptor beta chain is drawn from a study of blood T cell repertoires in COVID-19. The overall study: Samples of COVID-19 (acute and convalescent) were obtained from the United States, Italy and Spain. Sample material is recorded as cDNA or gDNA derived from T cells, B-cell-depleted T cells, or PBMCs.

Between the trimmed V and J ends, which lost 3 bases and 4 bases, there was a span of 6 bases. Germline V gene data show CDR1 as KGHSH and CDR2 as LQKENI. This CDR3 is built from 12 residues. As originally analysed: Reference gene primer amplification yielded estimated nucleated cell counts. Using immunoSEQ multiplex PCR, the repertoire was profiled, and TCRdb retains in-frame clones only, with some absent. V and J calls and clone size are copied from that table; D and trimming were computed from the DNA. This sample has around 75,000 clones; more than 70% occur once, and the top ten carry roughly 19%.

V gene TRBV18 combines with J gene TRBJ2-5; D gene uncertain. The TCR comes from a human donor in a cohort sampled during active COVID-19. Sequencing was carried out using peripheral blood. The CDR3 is CASSPARETQYF. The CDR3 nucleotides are TGTGCCAGCTCACCCGCCAGAGAGACCCAGTACTTC. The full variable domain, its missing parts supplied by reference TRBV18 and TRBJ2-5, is NAGVMQNPRHLVRRRGQEARLRCSPMKGHSHVYWYRQLPEEGLKFMVYLQKENIIDESGMPKERFSAEFPKEGPSILRIQQVVRGDSAAYFCASSPARETQYFGPGTRLLVL.